This is a list of T cell receptor beta chains from one sample in a study of blood T cell repertoires in COVID-19. This table comes from immunoSEQ multiplex PCR, and its TCRdb copy is limited to in-frame clones, with some not included. The data show roughly 110,000 clones, with 75% to 90% seen just once and around 0.77% held by the top ten. Input material: peripheral blood. These receptors all come from a woman in her 70s with acute or convalescent COVID-19. The CDR3 runs from the conserved cysteine through the conserved F or W. The D gene is left open where the match is weak. A clone size is listed for some rows: how often the clone was seen (once, few, many), or a class if it is expanded.

d_call: .
j_call: TRBJ1-6
clone_size: .
v_call: TRBV6-1
cdr3_nt: TGTGCCAGCGGTGAGGCGATCAGGAATTCACCCCTCCACTTT
cdr3_aa: CASGEAIRNSPLHF

d_call: TRBD1
j_call: TRBJ1-2
clone_size: once
v_call: TRBV9
cdr3_nt: TGTGCCAGCAGCGTAGCTGGGGGGACAGTCGGCTATGGCTACACCTTC
cdr3_aa: CASSVAGGTVGYGYTF

d_call: TRBD1
j_call: TRBJ1-5
clone_size: once
v_call: TRBV2
cdr3_nt: TGTGCCAGCAGTTGGGGACAGGTTGGCAATCAGCCCCAGCATTTT
cdr3_aa: CASSWGQVGNQPQHF

d_call: TRBD2
j_call: TRBJ2-1
clone_size: .
v_call: TRBV6-4
cdr3_nt: TGTGCCAGCAGTGACTCTTCTAGCGGATCCAGGGATGAGCAGTTCTTC
cdr3_aa: CASSDSSSGSRDEQFF

d_call: .
j_call: TRBJ2-2
clone_size: .
v_call: TRBV11-2
cdr3_nt: TGTGCCAGCAGCTTAGAGGGTAGCTTAAACACCGGGGAGCTGTTTTTT
cdr3_aa: CASSLEGSLNTGELFF

d_call: TRBD1
j_call: TRBJ1-1
clone_size: .
v_call: TRBV30
cdr3_nt: TGTGCCGGCCAGGGGGCGGACACTGAAGCTTTCTTT
cdr3_aa: CAGQGADTEAFF

d_call: TRBD2
j_call: TRBJ2-5
clone_size: .
v_call: TRBV7-7
cdr3_nt: TGTGCCAGCAGCCCAAGCGGGGGAGGAGAGACCCAGTACTTC
cdr3_aa: CASSPSGGGETQYF

d_call: .
j_call: TRBJ2-7
clone_size: few
v_call: TRBV19
cdr3_nt: TGTGCCAGTAGTACACAACAGGGTACGGGCTACGAGCAGTACTTC
cdr3_aa: CASSTQQGTGYEQYF

d_call: .
j_call: TRBJ1-2
clone_size: .
v_call: TRBV5-1
cdr3_nt: TGCGCCAGCAGCTTGGCCCGGCAGGGAGGTGGCTACACCTTC
cdr3_aa: CASSLARQGGGYTF

d_call: .
j_call: TRBJ2-1
clone_size: few
v_call: TRBV10-1
cdr3_nt: TGCGCCAGCAGTGTGTCGAGCTCCTACAATGAGCAGTTCTTC
cdr3_aa: CASSVSSSYNEQFF

d_call: .
j_call: TRBJ2-5
clone_size: .
v_call: TRBV7-8
cdr3_nt: TGTGCCAGCAGCTCGGACCTCCGGGGCCAAGAGACCCAGTACTTC
cdr3_aa: CASSSDLRGQETQYF

d_call: TRBD1
j_call: TRBJ1-2
clone_size: .
v_call: TRBV5-8
cdr3_nt: TGTGCCAGCGAAAGGGGGCAAGGAGGCTACACCTTC
cdr3_aa: CASERGQGGYTF

d_call: TRBD1
j_call: TRBJ2-5
clone_size: .
v_call: TRBV7-6
cdr3_nt: TGTGCCAGCAGCCCTGGGACAGGCTTACGAGAGACCCAGTACTTC
cdr3_aa: CASSPGTGLRETQYF

d_call: .
j_call: TRBJ1-5
clone_size: few
v_call: TRBV7-9
cdr3_nt: TGTGCCAGCAGCTTGGAGGAGGGACAGCCCCAGCATTTT
cdr3_aa: CASSLEEGQPQHF

d_call: TRBD2
j_call: TRBJ2-1
clone_size: .
v_call: TRBV27
cdr3_nt: TGTGCCAGTCATCGCATCCTCGCGGGAGTGGTAGGTGAGCAGTTCTTC
cdr3_aa: CASHRILAGVVGEQFF

d_call: .
j_call: TRBJ2-1
clone_size: .
v_call: TRBV3-1/TRBV3-2
cdr3_nt: TGTGCCAGCAGCCAAGAACTAGACAATGAGCAGTTCTTC
cdr3_aa: CASSQELDNEQFF

d_call: .
j_call: TRBJ1-1
clone_size: .
v_call: TRBV7-9
cdr3_nt: TGTGCCAGCAGCTTCGGGGGGATTGTCACTGAAGCTTTCTTT
cdr3_aa: CASSFGGIVTEAFF

d_call: .
j_call: TRBJ1-2
clone_size: .
v_call: TRBV6-1
cdr3_nt: TGTGCCAGCAGTGACGCAGGGGACCTCGGCTACACCTTC
cdr3_aa: CASSDAGDLGYTF

d_call: .
j_call: TRBJ1-2
clone_size: .
v_call: TRBV2
cdr3_nt: TGTGCCAGCTCAGGGGTAAACTATGGCTACACCTTC
cdr3_aa: CASSGVNYGYTF

d_call: TRBD1
j_call: TRBJ2-7
clone_size: .
v_call: TRBV3-1/TRBV3-2
cdr3_nt: TGTGCCAGCAGCCAAGGGGACAGGGCCCCCTACGAGCAGTACTTC
cdr3_aa: CASSQGDRAPYEQYF

d_call: .
j_call: TRBJ1-1
clone_size: .
v_call: TRBV5-1
cdr3_nt: TGCGCCAGCAGCTGGGACACCCAGAACACTGAAGCTTTCTTT
cdr3_aa: CASSWDTQNTEAFF

d_call: .
j_call: TRBJ1-2
clone_size: .
v_call: TRBV20-1
cdr3_nt: TGCAGTGCCCTAACAGGCTATGGCTACACCTTC
cdr3_aa: CSALTGYGYTF

d_call: TRBD1
j_call: TRBJ2-6
clone_size: few
v_call: TRBV7-9
cdr3_nt: TGTGCCAGCAGTTCAATTATGGGACAGGGATTCTCTGGGGCCAACGTCCTGACTTTC
cdr3_aa: CASSSIMGQGFSGANVLTF

d_call: .
j_call: TRBJ1-2
clone_size: .
v_call: TRBV18
cdr3_nt: TGTGCCAGCTCACCTAACAAGGACAGCTATGGCTACACCTTC
cdr3_aa: CASSPNKDSYGYTF

d_call: TRBD1
j_call: TRBJ1-5
clone_size: .
v_call: TRBV19
cdr3_nt: TGTGCCAGTACCTTAGGGACAGGGGCATATCAGCCCCAGCATTTT
cdr3_aa: CASTLGTGAYQPQHF

d_call: TRBD2
j_call: TRBJ2-1
clone_size: .
v_call: TRBV7-2
cdr3_nt: TGTGCCAGCAGCTTAGCACTAGCGGGCTACAATGAGCAGTTCTTC
cdr3_aa: CASSLALAGYNEQFF

d_call: .
j_call: TRBJ1-4
clone_size: .
v_call: TRBV19
cdr3_nt: TGTGCCAGTAGTATCAGGGTTACTGAAAAACTGTTTTTT
cdr3_aa: CASSIRVTEKLFF

d_call: .
j_call: TRBJ2-5
clone_size: .
v_call: TRBV28
cdr3_nt: TGTGCCAGCACGCCTCAGGGTAGGGAGACCCAGTACTTC
cdr3_aa: CASTPQGRETQYF

d_call: .
j_call: TRBJ2-5
clone_size: .
v_call: TRBV5-1
cdr3_nt: TGCGCCAGCAGCTTGAACATCCAAGAGACCCAGTACTTC
cdr3_aa: CASSLNIQETQYF

d_call: .
j_call: TRBJ2-7
clone_size: .
v_call: TRBV15
cdr3_nt: TGTGCCACCAGCAGAGATCCCGGGCAGGGTTACGAGCAGTACTTC
cdr3_aa: CATSRDPGQGYEQYF

d_call: TRBD1
j_call: TRBJ2-3
clone_size: once
v_call: TRBV5-6
cdr3_nt: TGTGCCAGCAGCTCGGTGACAGGGCCTAGCACGGATACGCAGTATTTT
cdr3_aa: CASSSVTGPSTDTQYF

d_call: .
j_call: TRBJ2-2
clone_size: .
v_call: TRBV18
cdr3_nt: TGTGCCAGCTCACCACAGGGGACCGGGGAGCTGTTTTTT
cdr3_aa: CASSPQGTGELFF

d_call: TRBD1
j_call: TRBJ2-3
clone_size: .
v_call: TRBV19
cdr3_nt: TGTGCCAGTACCTCCCTTGGGGACAGCCGCACGGATACGCAGTATTTT
cdr3_aa: CASTSLGDSRTDTQYF

d_call: .
j_call: TRBJ1-2
clone_size: .
v_call: TRBV7-8
cdr3_nt: TGTGCCAGCAGCCCAGGGCACAGGGCCACTAACTATGGCTACACCTTC
cdr3_aa: CASSPGHRATNYGYTF

d_call: .
j_call: TRBJ2-2
clone_size: .
v_call: TRBV6-4
cdr3_nt: TGTGCCAGCAGTGCGGAGGGCACCGGGGAGCTGTTTTTT
cdr3_aa: CASSAEGTGELFF

d_call: TRBD1
j_call: TRBJ1-2
clone_size: .
v_call: TRBV10-3
cdr3_nt: TGTGCCATCAGATGGGGGACGGGCAGGGGGCGCGGGAAGAATGGCTACACCTTC
cdr3_aa: CAIRWGTGRGRGKNGYTF